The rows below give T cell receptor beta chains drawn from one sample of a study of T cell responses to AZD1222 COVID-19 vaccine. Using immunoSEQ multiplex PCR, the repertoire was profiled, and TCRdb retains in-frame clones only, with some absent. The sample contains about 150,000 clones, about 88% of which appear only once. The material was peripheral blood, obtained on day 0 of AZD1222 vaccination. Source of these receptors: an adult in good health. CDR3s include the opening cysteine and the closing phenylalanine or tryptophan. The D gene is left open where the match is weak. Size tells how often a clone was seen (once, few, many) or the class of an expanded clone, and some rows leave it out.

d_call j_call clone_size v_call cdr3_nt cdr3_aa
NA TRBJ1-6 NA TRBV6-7 TGTGCCAGCAGTTGCGGACCACTTGGCGGTTCACCCCTCCACTTT CASSCGPLGGSPLHF
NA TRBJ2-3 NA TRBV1 TGCACCAGCAGCCAAGACCGGACTAGCGGGGGGCCATTGTGGTATTTT CTSSQDRTSGGPLWYF
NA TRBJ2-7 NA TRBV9 TGTGCCAGCAGCGTAGAGGTGGGGGAGACCTACGAGCAGTACTTC CASSVEVGETYEQYF
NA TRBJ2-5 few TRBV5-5 TGTGCCAGCAGCTTGGAATTCGGCAGCCAAGAGACCCAGTACTTC CASSLEFGSQETQYF
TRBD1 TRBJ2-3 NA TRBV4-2 TGTGCCAGCAGCCGGGGGGACAGGGGCACAGATACGCAGTATTTT CASSRGDRGTDTQYF
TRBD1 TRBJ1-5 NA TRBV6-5 TGTGCCAGCAGTTCGGGACAGAGCAATCAGCCCCAGCATTTT CASSSGQSNQPQHF
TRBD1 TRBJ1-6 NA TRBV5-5 TGTGCCAGCAGCTATGGACAGGATAGTTCACCCCTCCACTTT CASSYGQDSSPLHF
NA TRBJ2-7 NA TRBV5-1 TGCGCCAGCAGCTTGGCGGGTTCCTACGAGCAGTACTTC CASSLAGSYEQYF
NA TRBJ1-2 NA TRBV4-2 TGTGCCAGCAGCCAAGGTTGGCAGGGCGACTATGGCTACACCTTC CASSQGWQGDYGYTF
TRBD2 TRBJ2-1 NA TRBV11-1 TGTGCCAGCAGCTTAGGGGGGGGCTACAATGAGCAGTTCTTC CASSLGGGYNEQFF
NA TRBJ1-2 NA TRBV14 TGTGCCAGCAGCCAAGTTGAGACGCGAGGCTACACCTTC CASSQVETRGYTF
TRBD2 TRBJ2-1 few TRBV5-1 TGCGCCAGCAGCTCCATCGTTCGGGGGGCCTACAATGAGCAGTTCTTC CASSSIVRGAYNEQFF
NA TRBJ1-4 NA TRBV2 TGTGCCAGCAATTCGTGGGGGCGAGAAAAACTGTTTTTT CASNSWGREKLFF
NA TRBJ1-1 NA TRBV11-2 TGTGCCAGCAGCTTATTTCGACGGAGAGGGGACACTGAAGCTTTCTTT CASSLFRRRGDTEAFF
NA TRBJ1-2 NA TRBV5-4 TGTGCCAGCAGCCTGGAGAACTATGGCTACACCTTC CASSLENYGYTF
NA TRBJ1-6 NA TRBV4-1 TGCGCCAGCAGCCGAGGGACTAGCTCCTATAATTCACCCCTCCACTTT CASSRGTSSYNSPLHF
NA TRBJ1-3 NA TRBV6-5 TGTGCCAGCAGTTCTACGGGAGGCGCTGGAAACACCATATATTTT CASSSTGGAGNTIYF
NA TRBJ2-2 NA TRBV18 TGTGCCAGCTCATCGACAGCGAACACCGGGGAGCTGTTTTTT CASSSTANTGELFF
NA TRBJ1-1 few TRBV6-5 TGTGCCAGCAGTTACGGGGGTACTGAAGCTTTCTTT CASSYGGTEAFF
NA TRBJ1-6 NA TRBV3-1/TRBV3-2 TGTGCCAGCAGCCAAGATATGACAGAACCCCTCCACTTT CASSQDMTEPLHF